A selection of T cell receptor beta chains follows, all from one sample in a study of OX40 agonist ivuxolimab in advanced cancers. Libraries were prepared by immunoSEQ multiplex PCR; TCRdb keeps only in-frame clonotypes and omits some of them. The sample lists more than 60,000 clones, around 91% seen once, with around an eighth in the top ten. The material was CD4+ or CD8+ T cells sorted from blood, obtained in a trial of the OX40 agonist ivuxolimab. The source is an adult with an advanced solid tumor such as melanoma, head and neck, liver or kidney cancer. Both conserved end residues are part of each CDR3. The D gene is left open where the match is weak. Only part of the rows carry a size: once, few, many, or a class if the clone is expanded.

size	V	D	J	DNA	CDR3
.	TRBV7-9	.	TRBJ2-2	TGTGCCAGCAGCCACCTCACCGGGGAGCTGTTTTTT	CASSHLTGELFF
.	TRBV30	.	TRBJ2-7	TGTGCCTGGAGTGTAGGGACTTTCTCCTACGAGCAGTACTTC	CAWSVGTFSYEQYF
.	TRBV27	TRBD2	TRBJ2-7	TGTGCCAGCAGTTTAACACTAGCGGGAGTCGAGCAGTACTTC	CASSLTLAGVEQYF
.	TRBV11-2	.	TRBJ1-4	TGTGCCAGCAGCTTAGGGGCGGGGTCTTTAAATGAAAAACTGTTTTTT	CASSLGAGSLNEKLFF
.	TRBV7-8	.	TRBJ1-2	TGTGCCAGCAGCTTAGGCCCGGCTAACTATGGCTACACCTTC	CASSLGPANYGYTF
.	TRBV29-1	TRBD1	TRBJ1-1	TGCAGCGTTGCACTGGACAGGCCTGGAGCTTTCTTT	CSVALDRPGAFF
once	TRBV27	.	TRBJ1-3	TGTGCCAGCAGTTCCCCCGGGACACTAGGAAACACCATATATTTT	CASSSPGTLGNTIYF
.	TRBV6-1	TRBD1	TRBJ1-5	TGTGCCAGCAGTGGGATGACAGGGAGCAATCAGCCCCAGCATTTT	CASSGMTGSNQPQHF
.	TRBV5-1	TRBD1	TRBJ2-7	TGCGCCAGCAGCTTGGGGACAGGGACCTACGAGCAGTACTTC	CASSLGTGTYEQYF
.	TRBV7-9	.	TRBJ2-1	TGTGCCAGCAGCCGGGACCCAGGGACCTACAATGAGCAGTTCTTC	CASSRDPGTYNEQFF
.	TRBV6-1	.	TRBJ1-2	TGTGCCAGCAGCGGTGACAGCGTTTATGGCTACACCTTC	CASSGDSVYGYTF
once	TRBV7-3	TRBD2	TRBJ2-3	TGTGCCAGCAGCCCAAAGCGGGAGGCGGGGAGCACAGATACGCAGTATTTT	CASSPKREAGSTDTQYF
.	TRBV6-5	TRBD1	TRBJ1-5	TGTGCCAGCAGCATGGACAGGGACCATCAGCCCCAGCATTTT	CASSMDRDHQPQHF
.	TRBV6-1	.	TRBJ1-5	TGTGCCAGCAGTGTTAGGGCGGGCCAGCCCCAGCATTTT	CASSVRAGQPQHF
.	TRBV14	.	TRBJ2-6	TGTGCCAGCAGCGATCCGGGATTCCACTCCCCCTCTGGGGCCAACGTCCTGACTTTC	CASSDPGFHSPSGANVLTF
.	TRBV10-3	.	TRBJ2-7	TGTGCCATCAAATCCGGCCAGGGGAGCGAGCAGTACTTC	CAIKSGQGSEQYF
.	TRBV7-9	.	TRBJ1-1	TGTGCCAGCAGCTCCCGACCTGAAGCTTTCTTT	CASSSRPEAFF
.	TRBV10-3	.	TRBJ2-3	TGTGCCATCAGTGCCACAGATACGCAGTATTTT	CAISATDTQYF
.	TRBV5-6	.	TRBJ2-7	TGTGCCAGCAGCTCCCGGGACAACTACGAGCAGTACTTC	CASSSRDNYEQYF
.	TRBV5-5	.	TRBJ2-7	TGTGCCAGCAGCTGGGGCATAGCCTACGAGCAGTACTTC	CASSWGIAYEQYF
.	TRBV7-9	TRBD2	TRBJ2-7	TGTGCCAGCAGCTTAGTTTCCGGGGAGGGTTCCTACGAGCAGTACTTC	CASSLVSGEGSYEQYF
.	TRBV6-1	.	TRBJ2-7	TGTGCCAGCAGTGAAAATTGGCAGCTCCGCCTAGTTAGGGATATGGCCTACGAGCAGTACTTC	CASSENWQLRLVRDMAYEQYF
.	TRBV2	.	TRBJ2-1	TGTGCCAGCAGTGAGGAGGCCCATTACAATGAGCAGTTCTTC	CASSEEAHYNEQFF
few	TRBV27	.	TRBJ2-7	TGTGCCAGCAGTCCGTCGTCTCCCTACGAGCAGTACTTC	CASSPSSPYEQYF
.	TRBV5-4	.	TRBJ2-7	TGTGCCAGCAGCTTGAAGGGGAGTCCCTCCTACGAGCAGTACTTC	CASSLKGSPSYEQYF
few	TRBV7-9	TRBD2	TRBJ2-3	TGTGCCAGCAGCTCCCCTCTCTCACTAGCGGGAAACACAGATACGCAGTATTTT	CASSSPLSLAGNTDTQYF
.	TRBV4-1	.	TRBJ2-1	TGCGCCAGCAGCCCTCTGGGAGCGGCAGCCTACAATGAGCAGTTCTTC	CASSPLGAAAYNEQFF
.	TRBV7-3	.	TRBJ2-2	TGTGCCAGCAGCTCAGAGAGGGCCGGGGAGCTGTTTTTT	CASSSERAGELFF
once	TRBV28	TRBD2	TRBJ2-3	TGTGCCAGCAGTTTAGGGGGACCGCGGGAGGGCCGAGGCACAGATACGCAGTATTTT	CASSLGGPREGRGTDTQYF
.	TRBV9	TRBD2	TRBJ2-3	TGTGCCAGCAGCGTAGCCGGGGGGGGAGATACGCAGTATTTT	CASSVAGGGDTQYF
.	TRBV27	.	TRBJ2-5	TGTGCCAGCAGTCCCGACCGTCAAGAGACCCAGTACTTC	CASSPDRQETQYF
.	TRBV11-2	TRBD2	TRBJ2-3	TGTGCCAGCAGCTTAGGGCGGGGGACAGATACGCAGTATTTT	CASSLGRGTDTQYF
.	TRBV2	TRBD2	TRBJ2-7	TGTGCCAGCTTTCTAGCGGGCATCTACGAGCAGTACTTC	CASFLAGIYEQYF
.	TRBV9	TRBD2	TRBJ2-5	TGTGCCAGCTCTGGCAGCGGGGGACAGTACTTC	CASSGSGGQYF
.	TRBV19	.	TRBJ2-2	TGTGCCACAACGGGAGTGGATTACACCGGGGAGCTGTTTTTT	CATTGVDYTGELFF
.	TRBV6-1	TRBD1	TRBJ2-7	TGTGCCATCACCCAGGGGGCTGGCTACGAGCAGTACTTC	CAITQGAGYEQYF
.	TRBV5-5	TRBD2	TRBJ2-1	TGTGCCAGCAGACTAACTAGCGGGGGGGCCCCTTACAATGAGCAGTTCTTC	CASRLTSGGAPYNEQFF
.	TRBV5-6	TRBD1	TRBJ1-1	TGTGCCAGCAGCACGGACAGGGGAAACACTGAAGCTTTCTTT	CASSTDRGNTEAFF
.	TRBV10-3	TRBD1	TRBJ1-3	TGTGCCATCAAAGCGGGACAGAGCTCTGGAAACACCATATATTTT	CAIKAGQSSGNTIYF
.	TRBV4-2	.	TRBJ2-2	TGTGCCAGCAGCCAAGATCTGGCAGGGCCCGGGGAGCTGTTTTTT	CASSQDLAGPGELFF
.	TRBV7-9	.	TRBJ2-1	TGTGCCAGCACCTGGGCTGGAGACAAAAATGAGCAGTTCTTC	CASTWAGDKNEQFF
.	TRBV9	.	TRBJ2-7	TGTGCCAGCAGCGTAAGGGACGGAGTTTACGAGCAGTACTTC	CASSVRDGVYEQYF
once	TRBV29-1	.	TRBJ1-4	TGCAGCGTTGCGTCAGGGTTAGGGGAAAAACTGTTTTTT	CSVASGLGEKLFF
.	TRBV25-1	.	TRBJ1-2	TGTGCCAGCAGTGACTTCGACCGAAGCAACTATGGCTACACCTTC	CASSDFDRSNYGYTF
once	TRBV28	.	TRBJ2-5	TGTGCCAGCAGTGGACGGACCTGGACTACCCAAGAGACCCAGTACTTC	CASSGRTWTTQETQYF
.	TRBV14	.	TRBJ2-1	TGTGCCAGCAGCCAAGAGGCAGGGGATGAGCAGTTCTTC	CASSQEAGDEQFF
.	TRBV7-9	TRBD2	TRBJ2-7	TGTGCCAGCAGCTCGGGACTAGCGGGTCGCTTTCAGCAGTACTTC	CASSSGLAGRFQQYF
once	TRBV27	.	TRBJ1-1	TGTGCCAGCAGTCCAGGGACTATGAACACTGAAGCTTTCTTT	CASSPGTMNTEAFF
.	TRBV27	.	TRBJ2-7	TGTGCCACCCGAAGGGAGGACACTGGGCCCGGCGAGCAGTACTTC	CATRREDTGPGEQYF
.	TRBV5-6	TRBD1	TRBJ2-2	TGTGCCAGCAGCCGTGGACAGGGGAGGACCGGGGAGCTGTTTTTT	CASSRGQGRTGELFF
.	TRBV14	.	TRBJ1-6	TGTGCCAGCAGCCAAGGGGTACCATCACCCCTCCACTTT	CASSQGVPSPLHF
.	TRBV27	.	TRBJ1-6	TGTGCCAGCAGTTGGGCTGGGAACTCACCCCTCCACTTT	CASSWAGNSPLHF
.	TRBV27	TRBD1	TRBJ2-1	TGTGCCAGCTCCCCGGACAGGGCAACCGACCTGTTCTTC	CASSPDRATDLFF
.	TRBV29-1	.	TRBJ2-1	TGCAGCGTTGATGCCCCGGGGCTTGCCAATGAGCAGTTCTTC	CSVDAPGLANEQFF
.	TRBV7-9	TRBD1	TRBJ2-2	TGTGCCAGCAGCTACCCCGGGACAGGAAACACCGGGGAGCTGTTTTTT	CASSYPGTGNTGELFF